The TCR beta chain under discussion was sequenced for a study of T cells in Graves' hyperthyroidism and ophthalmopathy. Germline values: CDR1 DFQATT, CDR2 SNEGSKA (reference sequence). The CDR3 is made up of 14 amino acids. V was clipped by 5 bases and J by 1 base, with 14 bases between them. RNA transcripts gave rise to amplified TCR beta CDR3 regions. A first-round RT-PCR of the TCR CDR3 used the HTBI primer set. TCRdb re-called the multiplex PCR reads with MiXCR, one entry per CDR3 protein. The sample holds about 500,000 distinct CDR3 sequences, approximately 48% seen once. The source of this sequence is an adult woman with Graves' disease, either hyperthyroidism or ophthalmopathy (not recorded which). Sequencing used peripheral blood or thyroid tissue (not recorded which). The chain links TRBV20-1 to TRBJ1-1; D is ambiguous. CDR3 in amino acids: CSAPRIQKNTEAFF. The CDR3 coding sequence is TGCAGTGCTCCGCGAATACAAAAGAACACTGAAGCTTTCTTT.